These 28 T cell receptor beta chains originate from one sample sequenced in a study of blood T cell repertoires in COVID-19. The table came from immunoSEQ multiplex PCR; TCRdb's copy has only in-frame clones and leaves some out. The sample lists under 150,000 clones; over 75% were seen once. Sequencing used peripheral blood. These receptors came from a woman between 70 and 85 years old who had recovered from COVID-19.

The rearrangement uses TRBV12-3 or TRBV12-4 and TRBJ2-7; D might be TRBD1 (5 bases). The CDR3 is 13 residues long. Trimming left V 6 bases short and J 7 bases short, with 16 bases between. CDR3 sequence: CASSPRATREQYF. The CDR3, as DNA: TGTGCCAGCAGCCCCAGGGCAACGAGGGAGCAGTACTTC.

The chain has TRBV5-6 and TRBJ1-2; D not resolved. Germline lookup yields CDR1 SGHDT and CDR2 YYEEEE. Trimming shortened V by 0 bases and J by 0 bases, and 9 bases separated the two germline ends. The CDR3 is 15 residues long. CDR3 amino acids: CASSLGLRPNYGYTF. DNA of the CDR3: TGTGCCAGCAGCTTGGGTCTGCGCCCTAACTATGGCTACACCTTC.

The chain employs TRBV2 and TRBJ2-7; 9 nucleotides line up with TRBD1. With 4 bases clipped from V and 5 bases from J, the junction kept 6 bases outside the gene matches. Germline V CDR1 and CDR2: SNHLY, FYNNEI. CDR3 length: 14 amino acids. This CDR3 is CASSGNRGLHEQYF. The DNA of the CDR3 is TGTGCCAGCAGTGGCAACAGGGGGCTCCACGAGCAGTACTTC.

This clone appeared once. The rearrangement uses TRBV18 and TRBJ2-1, with D unclear. V gave up 3 bases and J gave up 8 bases, with 8 bases separating them. This CDR3 comprises 12 residues. Germline V lookup: CDR1 KGHSH, CDR2 LQKENI. CDR3 region: CASSPTGDEQFF. CDR3 coding DNA: TGTGCCAGCTCACCGACGGGTGATGAGCAGTTCTTC.

The V call is TRBV7-3, the J call TRBJ2-1; TRBD2 is a possible D gene (6 bases). Germline V gene sequence: CDR1 SGHTA, CDR2 FQGTGA. This CDR3 has 16 amino acids. Trimming took 4 bases from V and 2 from J, leaving 15 bases between them. DNA of the CDR3: TGTGCCAGCAGCTCAGCGCGGGCGGGAACCTACAATGAGCAGTTCTTC. Protein product: CASSSARAGTYNEQFF.

The chain uses TRBV18 and TRBJ1-3; a weak D match, TRBD1 (5 bases). In germline, CDR1 is KGHSH, CDR2 LQKENI. The CDR3 runs 16 residues. The V and J ends lost 3 bases and 3 bases respectively, with 15 bases between them. CDR3 protein: CASSPNLDRFGNTIYF. CDR3 sequence (DNA): TGTGCCAGCTCACCTAATCTAGACAGATTTGGAAACACCATATATTTT. Full variable domain (rest looked up from reference TRBV18 and TRBJ1-3): NAGVMQNPRHLVRRRGQEARLRCSPMKGHSHVYWYRQLPEEGLKFMVYLQKENIIDESGMPKERFSAEFPKEGPSILRIQQVVRGDSAAYFCASSPNLDRFGNTIYFGEGSWLTVV.

J is TRBJ1-5 and V is TRBV12-3 or TRBV12-4; D remains unclear. Between the trimmed V and J ends, which lost 3 bases and 5 bases, there was a span of 8 bases. The CDR3 loop spans 13 amino acids. Here the CDR3 DNA reads TGTGCCAGCAGTTTGTGGAGAGATCAGCCCCAGCATTTT. This translates into CASSLWRDQPQHF.

This chain uses TRBV24-1 with TRBJ2-3; TRBD1 agrees at 12 bases. CDR1 is KGHDR, CDR2 SFDVKD, per germline. With 2 bases clipped from V and 10 bases from J, the junction kept 3 bases outside the gene matches. This CDR3 is 14 amino acids long. CDR3 residues: CATSDWGTGGSQYF. The CDR3 region has the DNA TGTGCCACCAGTGATTGGGGGACAGGGGGCTCGCAGTATTTT.

V gene TRBV18 combines with J gene TRBJ2-2; 7 positions agree with TRBD1. J lost 7 bases, V lost 3 bases, and 8 bases had no gene match. This CDR3 spans 15 amino acids. Germline V CDR1 and CDR2: KGHSH, LQKENI. In DNA form, the CDR3 reads TGTGCCAGCTCACCGATGGGACAGAGCGTCGGGGAGCTGTTTTTT. The encoded protein is CASSPMGQSVGELFF. The whole variable domain, remainder taken from reference TRBV18 and TRBJ2-2, is NAGVMQNPRHLVRRRGQEARLRCSPMKGHSHVYWYRQLPEEGLKFMVYLQKENIIDESGMPKERFSAEFPKEGPSILRIQQVVRGDSAAYFCASSPMGQSVGELFFGEGSRLTVL.

The chain employs TRBV30 and TRBJ1-5; no clear D. The CDR3 covers 13 residues. CDR1 GTSNPN and CDR2 SVGIG come from the germline V gene (reference sequence). The V gene lost 0 bases and the J gene lost 7 bases, with 10 bases spanning the gap. The CDR3 is CAWSVVGGQPQHF. CDR3 coding DNA: TGTGCCTGGAGTGTAGTGGGCGGGCAGCCCCAGCATTTT.

This chain connects TRBV30 to TRBJ1-5; D not resolved. The CDR3 is 14 amino acids. Germline V gene sequence: CDR1 GTSNPN, CDR2 SVGIG (reference sequence). The V gene lost 3 bases and the J gene lost 5 bases, with 14 bases spanning the gap. This CDR3 is CAWSPTSLDQPQHF. As DNA, the CDR3 is TGTGCCTGGAGCCCGACCTCCCTAGATCAGCCCCAGCATTTT. Filled out from reference TRBV30 and TRBJ1-5, the complete variable domain reads SQTIHQWPATLVQPVGSPLSLECTVEGTSNPNLYWYRQAAGRGLQLLFYSVGIGQISSEVPQNLSASRPQDRQFILSSKKLLLSDSGFYLCAWSPTSLDQPQHFGDGTRLSIL.

This clone was found once. CDR3 in DNA: TGTGCCAGCAGCGCAACAGGGGGCCCCTACAATGAGCAGTTCTTC. The encoded protein is CASSATGGPYNEQFF. The chain carries TRBV9 and TRBJ2-1; 9 nucleotides agree with TRBD1. The CDR3 length is 15 residues. V lost 3 bases, J lost 2 bases, and 3 bases stayed unmatched. Germline loops: CDR1 SGDLS, CDR2 YYNGEE.

This chain uses TRBV7-2 with TRBJ2-3; TRBD2 is a possible D gene (6 bases). V was shortened by 5 bases and J by 1 base, with 10 bases between the two germline ends. The CDR3 is 14 amino acids. Per germline, CDR1 SGHTA and CDR2 FQGNSA. CDR3 loop: CASSTDYGTDTQYF. The CDR3 DNA reads as TGTGCCAGCAGCACGGACTATGGCACAGATACGCAGTATTTT.

For the CDR3, the DNA is TGCGCCAGCAGCGTGGGGACTTGGGACACTGAAGCTTTCTTT. It codes for CASSVGTWDTEAFF. This sequence joins TRBV5-1 and TRBJ1-1, with D maybe TRBD1 (5 bases). V gave up 4 bases and J gave up 3 bases, with 13 bases separating them. The CDR3 totals 14 residues. Germline-derived CDR1 and CDR2 are SGHRS and YFSETQ. The full variable domain, rest sourced from reference TRBV5-1 and TRBJ1-1, is KAGVTQTPRYLIKTRGQQVTLSCSPISGHRSVSWYQQTPGQGLQFLFEYFSETQRNKGNFPGRFSGRQFSNSRSEMNVSTLELGDSALYLCASSVGTWDTEAFFGQGTRLTVV.

This sequence joins TRBV4-3 and TRBJ1-2; no definite D call. CDR3 length: 15 amino acids. V lost 4 bases and J 5 bases, leaving 17 bases between the germline ends. Germline V gene data show CDR1 as LGHNA and CDR2 as YSLEER. Here the CDR3 reads CASSRSRAERYGYTF. CDR3 in DNA: TGCGCCAGCAGCCGATCGAGGGCTGAACGGTATGGCTACACCTTC.

The chain is built from TRBV28 and TRBJ2-5; the D is unclear. The CDR3 has 14 residues. Trimming cost V 2 bases and J 5 bases, with 12 bases left between them. CDR1 and CDR2 from the germline V gene are MDHEN and SYDVKM. The CDR3 coding sequence is TGTGCCAGCAGTTTAGAGGAATTGCGGGAGACCCAGTACTTC. Translated, it gives CASSLEELRETQYF.

The V and J genes are TRBV5-6 and TRBJ2-3; TRBD1 matches at 7 bases. The CDR3 consists of 14 residues. Germline loops: CDR1 SGHDT, CDR2 YYEEEE. V shed 4 bases and J 2 bases; nucleotides not matched to a gene: 4. Here the CDR3 DNA reads TGTGCCAGCAGCCAGGGACAGTACACAGATACGCAGTATTTT. This sequence encodes CASSQGQYTDTQYF.

J is TRBJ2-1 and V is TRBV7-9; 13 bases fit TRBD2. The junction had 12 bases not matched to a gene; V was cut back by 1 base and J by 6 bases. The CDR3 is 19 amino acids. CDR1 SEHNR and CDR2 FQNEAQ come from the germline V gene (reference sequence). The chain's CDR3 is CASSLVFGAGTSGTNEQFF. The CDR3 nucleotides are TGTGCCAGCAGCTTAGTGTTCGGGGCCGGGACTAGCGGGACCAATGAGCAGTTCTTC.

The chain has TRBV7-2 and TRBJ2-3; a possible D gene is TRBD1 (6 bases). CDR3 length: 16 amino acids. Germline V gene data show CDR1 as SGHTA and CDR2 as FQGNSA. V lost 0 bases and J lost 11, with 21 bases in between. CDR3 nucleotide sequence: TGTGCCAGCAGCTTAGCGGGGACCTCGAGGGGGTATGGGCAGTATTTT. This gives the protein CASSLAGTSRGYGQYF.

The V gene is TRBV19, the J gene TRBJ1-5; D is possibly TRBD1 (5 bases). The CDR3 consists of 18 residues. The germline V and J ends were trimmed by 5 bases and 5 bases, with 25 bases remaining between them. CDR1 is LNHDA, CDR2 SQIVND, per germline (reference sequence). The CDR3 DNA sequence: TGTGCCAGTAGTCCGTCTCCCGCTTGGCAGGGTCTTGATCAGCCCCAGCATTTT. Translated, it gives CASSPSPAWQGLDQPQHF.

The V gene is TRBV18, the J gene TRBJ1-3, with D possibly matching TRBD1 (6 bases). Germline V CDR1 and CDR2: KGHSH, LQKENI. V lost 8 bases and J 0 bases, leaving 26 bases between the germline ends. The CDR3 runs to 19 residues. The CDR3 here is CASTTAQGRWLASGNTIYF. CDR3 coding DNA: TGTGCCAGCACGACGGCACAGGGACGTTGGTTGGCCTCTGGAAACACCATATATTTT. The full variable domain, in which reference TRBV18 and TRBJ1-3 provide the parts outside the CDR3, is NAGVMQNPRHLVRRRGQEARLRCSPMKGHSHVYWYRQLPEEGLKFMVYLQKENIIDESGMPKERFSAEFPKEGPSILRIQQVVRGDSAAYFCASTTAQGRWLASGNTIYFGEGSWLTVV.

The chain has TRBV7-3 and TRBJ2-7; 8 bases are shared with TRBD1. Looked up from germline, CDR1 is SGHTA and CDR2 is FQGTGA. The CDR3 runs to 15 residues. V lost 2 bases to trimming and J lost 7 bases; unmatched junction nucleotides: 10. CDR3 sequence (DNA): TGTGCCAGCAGCTTAGGGACAGGTCAACAGGGGGAGCAGTACTTC. Protein: CASSLGTGQQGEQYF.

For the CDR3, the DNA is TGTGCCAGCAGTTTATCATGGGGGGGGACCCAGTACTTC. It encodes CASSLSWGGTQYF. The chain carries TRBV27 and TRBJ2-5; 7 positions agree with TRBD2. The V gene end was trimmed by 0 bases and the J gene end by 7 bases; junction bases not matched to a gene: 2. Germline V lookup: CDR1 MNHEY, CDR2 SMNVEV (reference sequence). The CDR3 runs 13 residues.

In this sample, this clone turned up once. V usage is TRBV28 and J usage is TRBJ2-2; TRBD2 might be the D (6 bases). In germline, CDR1 is MDHEN, CDR2 SYDVKM. V lost 0 bases and J lost 3, with 14 bases in between. CDR3 length: 17 amino acids. CDR3 protein: CASSLWAAGLDTGELFF. The CDR3 DNA follows: TGTGCCAGCAGTTTATGGGCGGCGGGGCTGGACACCGGGGAGCTGTTTTTT. The full variable domain, completed using reference TRBV28 and TRBJ2-2, is DVKVTQSSRYLVKRTGEKVFLECVQDMDHENMFWYRQDPGLGLRLIYFSYDVKMKEKGDIPEGYSVSREKKERFSLILESASTNQTSMYLCASSLWAAGLDTGELFFGEGSRLTVL.

This chain links TRBV5-1 with TRBJ2-5, with D possibly matching TRBD1 (5 bases). V lost 5 bases to trimming and J lost 4 bases, with 18 bases between them. This CDR3 comprises 15 residues. Germline loops: CDR1 SGHRS, CDR2 YFSETQ. The CDR3 is CASRRGGQGGETQYF. In nucleotides, the CDR3 is TGCGCCAGCAGAAGAGGCGGTCAGGGTGGAGAGACCCAGTACTTC. Full variable domain (rest looked up from reference TRBV5-1 and TRBJ2-5): KAGVTQTPRYLIKTRGQQVTLSCSPISGHRSVSWYQQTPGQGLQFLFEYFSETQRNKGNFPGRFSGRQFSNSRSEMNVSTLELGDSALYLCASRRGGQGGETQYFGPGTRLLVL.

The CDR3 is CASSVASSGYTEAFF. The CDR3 DNA is TGTGCCAGCAGCGTAGCCTCTTCGGGATACACTGAAGCTTTCTTT. The chain recombines TRBV9 with TRBJ1-1, with D uncertain. Germline V gene data show CDR1 as SGDLS and CDR2 as YYNGEE. Trimming took 0 bases from V and 3 from J, leaving 12 bases between them. CDR3 length: 15 amino acids.

This chain joins TRBV7-9 and TRBJ2-3, with unresolved D. There are 12 residues in the CDR3. V was shortened by 5 bases and J by 2 bases, with 5 bases between the two germline ends. Germline V gene data show CDR1 as SEHNR and CDR2 as FQNEAQ (reference sequence). The CDR3 coding sequence is TGTGCCAGCAGCCCTTTCACAGATACGCAGTATTTT. It encodes CASSPFTDTQYF.

The chain links TRBV4-3 to TRBJ1-4; TRBD1 aligns across 7 bases. Trimming cost V 0 bases and J 7 bases; bases outside gene matches: 11. The germline V gene encodes CDR1 LGHNA and CDR2 YSLEER. The CDR3 covers 17 residues. This CDR3 reads CASSQDSERSGGEKLFF. As DNA, the CDR3 is TGCGCCAGCAGCCAAGATTCTGAGAGGTCAGGGGGTGAAAAACTGTTTTTT.